This T cell receptor beta chain appears in the sequencing data of a study of blood T cell repertoires in COVID-19. Overall study: Material from acute and convalescent COVID-19 was sourced from the United States, Italy and Spain. T cells, B-cell-depleted T cells, or PBMCs provided the cDNA or gDNA that served as material.

This CDR3 region has 14 residues. Germline CDR1 reads SEHNR; CDR2 reads FQNEAQ (reference sequence). V was cut by 5 bases and J by 0 bases, with 9 bases left in between. Methods used by the authors: Reference gene primer amplification gave estimated nucleated cell counts. Using immunoSEQ multiplex PCR, the repertoire was profiled, and TCRdb retains in-frame clones only, with some absent. V and J calls and clone size follow that table, whereas D and trimming were derived from the DNA. The sample contains under 15,000 clones, roughly 80% of which appear only once. This chain uses TRBV7-9 with TRBJ2-3, with D possibly being TRBD2 (6 bases). The sequenced sample was peripheral blood. The source of this sequence is a human donor in a cohort sampled during active COVID-19. The CDR3: CASSASGSTDTQYF. For the CDR3, the DNA is TGTGCCAGCAGCGCGAGCGGGAGCACAGATACGCAGTATTTT.